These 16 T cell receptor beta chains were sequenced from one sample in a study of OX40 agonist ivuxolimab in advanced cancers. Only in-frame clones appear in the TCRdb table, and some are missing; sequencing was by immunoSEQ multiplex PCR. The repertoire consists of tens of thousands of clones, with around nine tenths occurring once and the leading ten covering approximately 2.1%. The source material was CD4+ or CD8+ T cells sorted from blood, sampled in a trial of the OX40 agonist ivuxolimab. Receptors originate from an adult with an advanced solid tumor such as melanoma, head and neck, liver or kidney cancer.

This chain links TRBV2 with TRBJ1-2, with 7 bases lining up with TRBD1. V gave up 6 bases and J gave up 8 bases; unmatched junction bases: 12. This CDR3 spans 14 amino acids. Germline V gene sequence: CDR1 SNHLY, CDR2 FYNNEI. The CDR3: CASSARDSLSGYTF. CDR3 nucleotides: TGTGCCAGCAGCGCAAGGGACAGCCTCTCGGGCTACACCTTC.

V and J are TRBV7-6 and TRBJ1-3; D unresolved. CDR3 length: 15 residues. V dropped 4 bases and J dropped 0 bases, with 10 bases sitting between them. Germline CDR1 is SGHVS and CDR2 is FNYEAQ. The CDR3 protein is CASSSSHDSGNTIYF. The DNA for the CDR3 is TGTGCCAGCAGCTCCTCCCACGACTCTGGAAACACCATATATTTT. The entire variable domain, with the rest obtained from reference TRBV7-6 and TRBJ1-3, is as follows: GAGVSQSPRYKVTKRGQDVALRCDPISGHVSLYWYRQALGQGPEFLTYFNYEAQQDKSGLPNDRFSAERPEGSISTLTIQRTEQRDSAMYRCASSSSHDSGNTIYFGEGSWLTVV.

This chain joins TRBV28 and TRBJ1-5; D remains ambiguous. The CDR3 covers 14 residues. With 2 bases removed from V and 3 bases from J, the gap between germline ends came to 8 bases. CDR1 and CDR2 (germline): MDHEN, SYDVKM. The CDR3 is CASSLAQDNQPQHF. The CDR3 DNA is TGTGCCAGCAGTTTAGCGCAGGACAATCAGCCCCAGCATTTT. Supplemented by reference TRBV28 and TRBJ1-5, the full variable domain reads DVKVTQSSRYLVKRTGEKVFLECVQDMDHENMFWYRQDPGLGLRLIYFSYDVKMKEKGDIPEGYSVSREKKERFSLILESASTNQTSMYLCASSLAQDNQPQHFGDGTRLSIL.

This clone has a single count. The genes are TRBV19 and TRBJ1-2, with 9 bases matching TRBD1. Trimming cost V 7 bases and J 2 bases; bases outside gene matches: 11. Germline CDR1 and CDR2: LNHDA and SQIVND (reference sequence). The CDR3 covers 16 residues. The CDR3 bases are TGTGCCAGTACACCCGGGACAGGGCGGGGGAACTATGGCTACACCTTC. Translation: CASTPGTGRGNYGYTF.

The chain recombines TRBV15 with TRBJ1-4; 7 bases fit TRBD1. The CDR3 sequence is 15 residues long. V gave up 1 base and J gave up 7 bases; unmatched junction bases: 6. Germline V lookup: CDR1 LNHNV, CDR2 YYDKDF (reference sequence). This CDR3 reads CATSRVGRGSEKLFF. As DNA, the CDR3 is TGTGCCACCAGCAGAGTGGGCAGGGGGAGTGAAAAACTGTTTTTT.

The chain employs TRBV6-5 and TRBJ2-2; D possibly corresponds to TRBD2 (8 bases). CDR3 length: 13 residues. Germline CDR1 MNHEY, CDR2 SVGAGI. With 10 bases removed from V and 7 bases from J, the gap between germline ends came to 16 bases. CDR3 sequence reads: CATREGAIGELFF. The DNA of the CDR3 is TGTGCCACCCGGGAGGGGGCGATCGGGGAGCTGTTTTTT.

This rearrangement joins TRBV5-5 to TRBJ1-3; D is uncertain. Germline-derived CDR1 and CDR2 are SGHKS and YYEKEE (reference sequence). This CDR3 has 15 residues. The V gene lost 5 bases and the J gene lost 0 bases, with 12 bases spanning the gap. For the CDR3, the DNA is TGTGCCAGCAGTTCGAGGCAGGTCTCTGGAAACACCATATATTTT. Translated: CASSSRQVSGNTIYF.

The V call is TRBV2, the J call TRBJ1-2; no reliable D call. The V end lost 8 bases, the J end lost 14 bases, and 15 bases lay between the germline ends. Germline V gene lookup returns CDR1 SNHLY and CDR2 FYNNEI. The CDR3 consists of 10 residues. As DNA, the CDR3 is TGTGCCAGCGCTTACTCCGTCCTGACCTTC. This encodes CASAYSVLTF. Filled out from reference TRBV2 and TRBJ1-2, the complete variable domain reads EPEVTQTPSHQVTQMGQEVILRCVPISNHLYFYWYRQILGQKVEFLVSFYNNEISEKSEIFDDQFSVERPDGSNFTLKIRSTKLEDSAMYFCASAYSVLTFGSGTRLTVV.

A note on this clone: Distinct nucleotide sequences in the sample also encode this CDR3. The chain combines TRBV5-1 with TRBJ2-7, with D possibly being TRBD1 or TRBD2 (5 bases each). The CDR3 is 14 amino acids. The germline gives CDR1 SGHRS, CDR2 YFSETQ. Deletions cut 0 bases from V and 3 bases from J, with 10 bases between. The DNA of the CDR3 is TGCGCCAGCAGCTTGGGGGGGTTTAGCTACGAGCAGTACTTC. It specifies CASSLGGFSYEQYF.

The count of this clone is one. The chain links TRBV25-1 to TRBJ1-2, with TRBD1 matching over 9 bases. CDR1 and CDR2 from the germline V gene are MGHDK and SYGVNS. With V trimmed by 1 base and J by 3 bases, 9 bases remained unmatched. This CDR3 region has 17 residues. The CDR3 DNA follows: TGTGCCAGCAGTGAATCCGGGACAGGGTTTCCGGACTATGGCTACACCTTC. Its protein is CASSESGTGFPDYGYTF.

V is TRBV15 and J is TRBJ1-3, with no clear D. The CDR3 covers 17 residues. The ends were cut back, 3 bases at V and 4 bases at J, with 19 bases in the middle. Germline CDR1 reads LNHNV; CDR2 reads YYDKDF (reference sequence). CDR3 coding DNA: TGTGCCACCAGCAGGGTACGTGGCCCACTCCTAGGAAACACCATATATTTT. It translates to CATSRVRGPLLGNTIYF. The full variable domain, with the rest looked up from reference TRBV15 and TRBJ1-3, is DAMVIQNPRYQVTQFGKPVTLSCSQTLNHNVMYWYQQKSSQAPKLLFHYYDKDFNNEADTPDNFQSRRPNTSFCFLDIRSPGLGDTAMYLCATSRVRGPLLGNTIYFGEGSWLTVV.

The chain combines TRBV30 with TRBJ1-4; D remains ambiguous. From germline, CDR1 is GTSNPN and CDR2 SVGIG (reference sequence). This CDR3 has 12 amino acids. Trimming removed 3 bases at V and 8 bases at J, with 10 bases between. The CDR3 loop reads CAWRRRQEKLFF. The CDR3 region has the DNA TGTGCCTGGAGAAGAAGACAAGAAAAACTGTTTTTT.

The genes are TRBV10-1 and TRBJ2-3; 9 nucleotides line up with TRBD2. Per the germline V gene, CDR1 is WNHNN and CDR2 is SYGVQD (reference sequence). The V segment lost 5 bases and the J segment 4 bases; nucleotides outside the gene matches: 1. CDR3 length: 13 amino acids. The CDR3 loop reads CASSSGGPDTQYF. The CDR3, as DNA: TGCGCCAGCAGTAGCGGGGGGCCAGATACGCAGTATTTT.

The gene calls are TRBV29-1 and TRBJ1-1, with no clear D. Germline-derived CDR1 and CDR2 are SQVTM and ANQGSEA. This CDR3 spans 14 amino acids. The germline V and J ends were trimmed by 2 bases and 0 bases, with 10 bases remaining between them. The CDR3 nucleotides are TGCAGCGTTGAACACCTGTTGATGAACACTGAAGCTTTCTTT. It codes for CSVEHLLMNTEAFF.

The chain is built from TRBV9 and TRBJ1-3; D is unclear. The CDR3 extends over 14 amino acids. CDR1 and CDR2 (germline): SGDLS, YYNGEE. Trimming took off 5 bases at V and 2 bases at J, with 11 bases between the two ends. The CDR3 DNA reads TGTGCCAGCAGTCAGTGGTCCACTGGAAACACCATATATTTT. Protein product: CASSQWSTGNTIYF.

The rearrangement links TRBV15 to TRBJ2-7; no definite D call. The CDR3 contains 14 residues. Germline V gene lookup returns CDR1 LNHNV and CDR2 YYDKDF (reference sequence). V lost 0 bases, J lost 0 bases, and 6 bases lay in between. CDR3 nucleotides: TGTGCCACCAGCAGAGACCGCAGCTCCTACGAGCAGTACTTC. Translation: CATSRDRSSYEQYF.